These 15 T cell receptor beta chains originate from one sample sequenced in a study of identical twins' blood T cells. TCRdb itself ran the 5' RACE reads through MiXCR, one entry per CDR3 protein. The profile shows 300,000 to 450,000 distinct CDR3 sequences, under 30% of them singletons. Source material: PBMCs. The receptors come from a woman aged 18 to 49 in good health.

On this clonotype: A single base separates this from a much larger clone, so it may be a read error. The J gene is TRBJ1-5, the V gene TRBV29-1; TRBD1 might be the D (5 bases). Germline V CDR1 and CDR2: SQVTM, ANQGSEA. This CDR3 is 13 amino acids long. V lost 5 bases, J lost 7 bases, and 15 bases lay in between. Here the CDR3 reads CSVRQGMDQPQHF. The CDR3 nucleotides read TGCAGCGTTCGTCAGGGAATGGACCAGCCCCAGCATTTT.

This clonotype was recorded a few times. The V gene is TRBV9, the J gene TRBJ2-3, with D perhaps matching TRBD2 (6 bases). The V gene lost 3 bases and the J gene lost 11 bases, with 13 bases spanning the gap. The CDR3 sequence is 12 residues long. Germline V gene lookup returns CDR1 SGDLS and CDR2 YYNGEE. The CDR3 region is CASSGLSGEQYF. The CDR3 DNA reads as TGTGCCAGCAGCGGCCTATCGGGAGAGCAGTATTTT.

Concerning this clonotype itself: A much more abundant neighbour one base away suggests this may be a read error. This chain connects TRBV2 to TRBJ2-3, with TRBD1 as a possible D gene (5 bases). The germline gives CDR1 SNHLY, CDR2 FYNNEI. The CDR3 has 14 residues. CDR3 sequence (DNA): TGTGCCAGCGGGGCGGAGCTTAGCACATATACGCAGTATTTT. It encodes CASGAELSTYTQYF.

This clonotype was recorded a few times. V is TRBV10-3 and J is TRBJ1-2, with D maybe TRBD1 (5 bases). Per the germline V gene, CDR1 is ENHRY and CDR2 is SYGVKD. The CDR3 sequence is 13 residues long. Trimming took 2 bases from V and 4 from J, leaving 8 bases between them. Here the CDR3 DNA reads TGTGCCATCAGTGAGGGGGACCCCTATGGCTACACCTTC. Translating it yields CAISEGDPYGYTF.

The V call is TRBV12-3 or TRBV12-4, the J call TRBJ1-6; D remains unclear. This CDR3 has 14 residues. Trimming cost V 6 bases and J 3 bases, with 9 bases left between them. CDR3 DNA sequence: TGTGCCAGCAGGCTCTTCGGCTATAATTCACCCCTCCACTTT. This codes for CASRLFGYNSPLHF.

This clonotype was seen a handful of times. The V and J genes are TRBV18 and TRBJ2-1, with a weak D call TRBD1 (5 bases). The CDR3 length is 13 residues. Germline CDR1 and CDR2: KGHSH and LQKENI. V shed 4 bases and J shed 5 bases, with 9 bases lying between them. CDR3 protein: CASSQQVNNEQFF. The CDR3 bases are TGTGCCAGCTCACAACAGGTAAACAATGAGCAGTTCTTC.

This clonotype came up a few times. The chain employs TRBV7-8 and TRBJ2-2; the D gene could be TRBD1 or TRBD2 (5 bases each). Germline loops: CDR1 SGHVS, CDR2 FQNEAQ. CDR3 length: 14 residues. Trimming took off 7 bases at V and 4 bases at J, with 13 bases between the two ends. CDR3: CASIPGTPTGELFF. Written as DNA, the CDR3 is TGTGCCAGCATACCCGGGACCCCCACCGGGGAGCTGTTTTTT.

This chain links TRBV30 with TRBJ2-7, with D perhaps being TRBD1 or TRBD2 (5 bases each). The CDR3 extends over 14 amino acids. Germline lookup yields CDR1 GTSNPN and CDR2 SVGIG (reference sequence). V was trimmed by 2 bases and J by 2 bases, leaving 13 bases between them. The CDR3 nucleotides are TGTGCCTGGAGTCTCATGTCGGGGCCCTACGAGCAGTACTTC. This codes for CAWSLMSGPYEQYF.

CDR3 sequence (DNA): TGCAGTGCTCACCGACCGGGCCACACAGATACGCAGTATTTT. Its protein product is CSAHRPGHTDTQYF. This chain joins TRBV20-1 and TRBJ2-3; D call uncertain. This CDR3 is built from 14 residues. Between the trimmed V and J ends, which lost 5 bases and 2 bases, there was a span of 14 bases. Germline loops: CDR1 DFQATT, CDR2 SNEGSKA (reference sequence).

This clonotype was observed a handful of times. The chain employs TRBV19 and TRBJ1-1, with D perhaps TRBD1 (5 bases). The CDR3 spans 16 residues. Trimming left V 0 bases short and J 5 bases short, with 16 bases between. CDR1 is LNHDA and CDR2 is SQIVND in the germline V gene (reference sequence). The CDR3 loop reads CASSIDLFGAGTEAFF. The CDR3 DNA is TGTGCCAGTAGTATAGATCTGTTCGGGGCGGGGACTGAAGCTTTCTTT.

V is TRBV18 and J is TRBJ2-1; TRBD2 matches 8 bases. The CDR3 runs to 16 residues. Germline lookup yields CDR1 KGHSH and CDR2 LQKENI. V lost 3 bases, J lost 5 bases, and 9 bases stayed unmatched. Here the CDR3 reads CASSPRGSAGDNEQFF. The CDR3 nucleotides read TGTGCCAGCTCACCCCGAGGGTCAGCGGGAGACAATGAGCAGTTCTTC. Full variable domain (rest looked up from reference TRBV18 and TRBJ2-1): NAGVMQNPRHLVRRRGQEARLRCSPMKGHSHVYWYRQLPEEGLKFMVYLQKENIIDESGMPKERFSAEFPKEGPSILRIQQVVRGDSAAYFCASSPRGSAGDNEQFFGPGTRLTVL.

The chain couples TRBV20-1 to TRBJ2-1, with 7 bases fitting TRBD2. V shed 6 bases, J shed 4 bases, and the junction held 15 bases outside the gene matches. The germline CDR1 and CDR2 sequences are DFQATT and SNEGSKA (reference sequence). The CDR3 has 16 amino acids. The chain's CDR3 is CSAQGTNLREYNEQFF. CDR3 nucleotide sequence: TGCAGTGCCCAAGGGACTAACCTCAGGGAGTACAATGAGCAGTTCTTC.

This clonotype was observed a few times. The chain employs TRBV5-6 and TRBJ2-1; 8 bases align to TRBD1. V dropped 4 bases and J dropped 0; count of bases not matched to a gene: 6. CDR1 SGHDT and CDR2 YYEEEE come from the germline V gene. This CDR3 has 16 amino acids. The CDR3 coding sequence is TGTGCCAGCAGCCCGTCGGGACAGGTCTCCTACAATGAGCAGTTCTTC. It is translated as CASSPSGQVSYNEQFF.

J is TRBJ1-3 and V is TRBV29-1, with 9 bases fitting TRBD1. CDR3 length equals 14 residues. Germline CDR1 reads SQVTM; CDR2 reads ANQGSEA. The J segment lost 3 bases and the V segment lost 7 bases, leaving 7 bases of the junction unmatched. CDR3 sequence (DNA): TGCAGCGCAGTAGAGACAGGGGGTGGAAACACCATATATTTT. Translation gives CSAVETGGGNTIYF.

This clonotype was counted ten times or more. This chain uses TRBV20-1 with TRBJ1-5; perhaps TRBD1 as D (5 bases). CDR3 length: 15 residues. Looked up from germline, CDR1 is DFQATT and CDR2 is SNEGSKA (reference sequence). V lost 3 bases and J lost 0, with 12 bases in between. Here the CDR3 reads CSARPGFYSNQPQHF. CDR3 DNA sequence: TGCAGTGCTAGGCCAGGGTTTTATAGCAATCAGCCCCAGCATTTT.